The entry below describes one T cell receptor (beta chain). What it recognizes is unknown. One end of the junction does not line up with germline, which may come from a read error. This sample stems from a study of CD8 T cells in ankylosing spondylitis. Study findings and constraints: A CD8+ phenotype characterized the disease-linked clones, which were relatively rare in peripheral blood. Previously reported in reactive arthritis synovial fluid and blood were some of the motif variants. Seemingly distinctive of ankylosing spondylitis blood was a TCR beta motif formed by eight highly homologous variants.

Quantitative barcoded 5'-RACE was used to prepare TCR beta libraries. MiXCR, applied by TCRdb to the 5' RACE reads, yields one record per CDR3 protein. The data hold 250,000 to 350,000 distinct CDR3 sequences, with roughly 20% observed a single time. CDR1 and CDR2 (germline): SEHNR, FQNEAQ (reference sequence). The length of the CDR3 is 12 residues. The clonotype was recovered from a female donor with ankylosing spondylitis or in good health (not recorded which). The sequencing input was blood, either unsorted or a sorted T cell fraction (not recorded which). V and J are TRBV7-9 and TRBJ2-7, with D possibly TRBD2 on 5 matching bases. The CDR3: CASSLGGYGQYF. The DNA of the CDR3 is TGTGCCAGCAGCTTAGGAGGGTACGGGCAGTACTTC.